A single sample is the source of the 19 T cell receptor beta chains below, sequenced in a study of cytomegalovirus exposure and HLA in healthy donors. With 60 Vbeta and 13 Jbeta primers, the PCR was carried out. Sequencing was performed with immunoSEQ multiplex PCR; in TCRdb, only in-frame clones are kept and a portion is missing. Here the sample spans 150,000 to 200,000 clones, approximately 80% being singletons. The sample was PBMCs. The receptors here all came from a male donor in good health and CMV-seronegative.

This clone was detected only once. The V and J genes are TRBV6-5 and TRBJ1-5; maybe TRBD1 (5 bases). The V and J ends lost 2 bases and 9 bases respectively, with 14 bases between them. Per germline, CDR1 MNHEY and CDR2 SVGAGI. This CDR3 is 14 amino acids long. CDR3 DNA: TGTGCCAGCAGTTACGGGGCAGGTAATTGGCCCCAGCATTTT. The encoded protein is CASSYGAGNWPQHF.

A remark on this clone: One junction end disagrees with the germline gene, perhaps due to a read error. The V and J genes are TRBV5-6 and TRBJ1-2, with no clear D. CDR1 and CDR2 from the germline V gene are SGHDT and YYEEEE. The CDR3 contains 16 residues. CDR3 sequence: CASSPATWANLSGYPF. Written as DNA, the CDR3 is TGTGCCAGCAGCCCGGCGACCTGGGCCAATTTAAGTGGCTACCCCTTC.

This clone has only a few counts. The chain couples TRBV7-2 to TRBJ1-4, with 7 bases identical to TRBD1. This CDR3 is 15 amino acids long. Germline lookup yields CDR1 SGHTA and CDR2 FQGNSA. Trimming took 3 bases from V and 2 from J; bases not matched to a gene: 3. CDR3 nucleotide sequence: TGTGCCAGCAGCTTCGACAGGGCTACTAATGAAAAACTGTTTTTT. It specifies CASSFDRATNEKLFF.

J is TRBJ2-7 and V is TRBV11-3; 7 nucleotides line up with TRBD2. The CDR3 covers 14 residues. Germline V gene sequence: CDR1 SGHNT, CDR2 YENEEA. V shed 5 bases, J shed 0 bases, and the junction held 4 bases outside the gene matches. In DNA form, the CDR3 reads TGTGCCAGCAGCCCCCTAGCGGACTCCTACGAGCAGTACTTC. Protein: CASSPLADSYEQYF.

V usage is TRBV6-5 and J usage is TRBJ2-5; 14 nucleotides line up with TRBD2. The CDR3 covers 15 residues. Germline V CDR1 and CDR2: MNHEY, SVGAGI. Trimming at V came to 5 bases and at J to 5 bases, leaving 4 bases not matched to a gene. The CDR3 sequence is CASSLGLAGAETQYF. The CDR3 DNA reads as TGTGCCAGCAGTCTGGGACTAGCGGGGGCGGAGACCCAGTACTTC.

A few counts support this clone. The gene calls are TRBV7-9 and TRBJ2-7; D unclear. This CDR3 has 13 residues. CDR1 SEHNR and CDR2 FQNEAQ come from the germline V gene (reference sequence). V lost 4 bases to trimming and J lost 4 bases, with 11 bases between them. The CDR3: CASSSLFSYEQYF. CDR3 coding DNA: TGTGCCAGCAGCTCCCTTTTTTCGTACGAGCAGTACTTC.

This clone occurred a few times. The chain links TRBV7-8 to TRBJ1-5; perhaps TRBD1 as D (5 bases). V was pared by 8 bases and J by 6 bases, with 17 bases between. Germline values: CDR1 SGHVS, CDR2 FQNEAQ. The CDR3 consists of 14 residues. The CDR3 spells CASHADSSGQPQHF. The CDR3 region has the DNA TGTGCCAGCCATGCCGACAGTTCAGGTCAGCCCCAGCATTTT.

This chain connects TRBV7-2 to TRBJ1-3, with unresolved D. The germline V gene encodes CDR1 SGHTA and CDR2 FQGNSA. This CDR3 is built from 14 residues. Trimming removed 2 bases at V and 2 bases at J, with 7 bases between. In nucleotides, the CDR3 is TGTGCCAGCAGCTTACCCATCCCTGGAAACACCATATATTTT. Protein: CASSLPIPGNTIYF.

Written as DNA, the CDR3 is TGTGCCAGCAGCTTCGCCCTAGCGGGGGGGATCCATGAGCAGTTCTTC. Protein sequence: CASSFALAGGIHEQFF. V and J are TRBV7-2 and TRBJ2-1, with TRBD2 matching 12 bases. The germline gives CDR1 SGHTA, CDR2 FQGNSA. V lost 3 bases to trimming and J lost 8 bases; unmatched junction nucleotides: 8. The CDR3 is 16 amino acids. Variable domain in full (rest from reference TRBV7-2 and TRBJ2-1): GAGVSQSPSNKVTEKGKDVELRCDPISGHTALYWYRQSLGQGLEFLIYFQGNSAPDKSGLPSDRFSAERTGGSVSTLTIQRTQQEDSAVYLCASSFALAGGIHEQFFGPGTRLTVL.

V and J are TRBV15 and TRBJ2-2; 14 bases are shared with TRBD2. The CDR3 covers 17 residues. CDR1 and CDR2 (germline): LNHNV, YYDKDF (reference sequence). The junction had 2 bases not matched to a gene; V was cut back by 3 bases and J by 2 bases. The CDR3 DNA follows: TGTGCCACCAGCAGGACTAGCGGGGGGGCCAACACCGGGGAGCTGTTTTTT. Translating gives CATSRTSGGANTGELFF.

The chain joins TRBV7-2 to TRBJ1-3; 8 positions agree with TRBD1. The CDR3 spans 15 residues. Germline V gene data show CDR1 as SGHTA and CDR2 as FQGNSA. V lost 3 bases and J lost 3; bases outside the gene matches: 4. Written as DNA, the CDR3 is TGTGCCAGCAGCTTTTACAGGGGGTATGGAAACACCATATATTTT. Translated: CASSFYRGYGNTIYF.

V gene TRBV19 combines with J gene TRBJ2-7, with 7 bases aligning to TRBD1. Trimming at V came to 4 bases and at J to 0 bases, leaving 3 bases not matched to a gene. The CDR3 has 14 amino acids. Germline loops: CDR1 LNHDA, CDR2 SQIVND (reference sequence). The CDR3 nucleotides are TGTGCCAGTAGTAGAAGACAGGGCTCCTACGAGCAGTACTTC. Its translation: CASSRRQGSYEQYF. Full variable domain (missing parts from reference TRBV19 and TRBJ2-7): DGGITQSPKYLFRKEGQNVTLSCEQNLNHDAMYWYRQDPGQGLRLIYYSQIVNDFQKGDIAEGYSVSREKKESFPLTVTSAQKNPTAFYLCASSRRQGSYEQYFGPGTRLTVT.

The V and J genes are TRBV21-1 and TRBJ1-3. TRBV21-1 is a listed pseudogene. The CDR3 runs to 15 residues. CDR3 nucleotides: TGTGCCAGCAGCAATCGGGGTCCCTCTGGAAACACCATATATTTT. Amino acids: CASSNRGPSGNTIYF.

The J gene is TRBJ2-7, the V gene TRBV7-3; 8 bases match TRBD2. The J segment lost 2 bases and the V segment lost 1 base, leaving 10 bases of the junction unmatched. The CDR3 runs 17 residues. CDR1 SGHTA and CDR2 FQGTGA come from the germline V gene. CDR3 coding DNA: TGTGCCAGCAGCTTAAGACCCCCTAGCGGGCGCGCCTACGAGCAGTACTTC. Translated, it gives CASSLRPPSGRAYEQYF.

This clone was seen a few times. The V and J genes are TRBV6-5 and TRBJ1-1, with 7 bases that match TRBD1. Germline assignment: CDR1 MNHEY and CDR2 SVGAGI. The CDR3 totals 16 residues. J lost 3 bases, V lost 2 bases, and 9 bases had no gene match. The CDR3 DNA is TGTGCCAGCAGTTACATAAAGGGGGCGGGTTACACTGAAGCTTTCTTT. The encoded protein is CASSYIKGAGYTEAFF.

CDR3 in amino acids: CASSQEVSGSSDTQYF. Written as DNA, the CDR3 is TGTGCCAGCAGCCAAGAGGTTAGCGGGAGCAGCGATACGCAGTATTTT. The chain employs TRBV4-2 and TRBJ2-3; TRBD2 agrees at 9 bases. CDR1 is LGHNA, CDR2 YNFKEQ, per germline. V was clipped by 0 bases and J by 6 bases; unmatched bases: 7. The CDR3 runs to 16 residues.

This chain joins TRBV5-7 and TRBJ1-3; 9 nucleotides line up with TRBD1. TRBV5-7 counts as an open reading frame of uncertain function. The CDR3 contains 15 residues. V trimming: 3 bases; J trimming: 2 bases; junction bases outside the gene matches: 3. The DNA for the CDR3 is TGTGCCAGCAGCTGGGACAGGGCCGCTGGAAACACCATATATTTT. Its translation is CASSWDRAAGNTIYF.

The chain is built from TRBV28 and TRBJ2-7; D might be TRBD2 (5 bases). The CDR3 is 14 residues long. Germline V gene lookup returns CDR1 MDHEN and CDR2 SYDVKM. V dropped 6 bases and J dropped 1 base, with 13 bases sitting between them. The CDR3 nucleotides read TGTGCCAGCAGAGGTGCTTCGGGGTCCTACGAGCAGTACTTC. Translated, it gives CASRGASGSYEQYF.

V usage is TRBV7-4 and J usage is TRBJ2-5; D is undetermined. The ends were cut back, 2 bases at V and 0 bases at J, with 16 bases in the middle. The CDR3 runs 17 residues. CDR1 and CDR2 (germline): SGHVT, SQSDAQ. The chain's CDR3 is CASSLRSSHTHQETQYF. CDR3 bases: TGTGCCAGCAGCTTACGGTCAAGTCATACCCACCAAGAGACCCAGTACTTC.